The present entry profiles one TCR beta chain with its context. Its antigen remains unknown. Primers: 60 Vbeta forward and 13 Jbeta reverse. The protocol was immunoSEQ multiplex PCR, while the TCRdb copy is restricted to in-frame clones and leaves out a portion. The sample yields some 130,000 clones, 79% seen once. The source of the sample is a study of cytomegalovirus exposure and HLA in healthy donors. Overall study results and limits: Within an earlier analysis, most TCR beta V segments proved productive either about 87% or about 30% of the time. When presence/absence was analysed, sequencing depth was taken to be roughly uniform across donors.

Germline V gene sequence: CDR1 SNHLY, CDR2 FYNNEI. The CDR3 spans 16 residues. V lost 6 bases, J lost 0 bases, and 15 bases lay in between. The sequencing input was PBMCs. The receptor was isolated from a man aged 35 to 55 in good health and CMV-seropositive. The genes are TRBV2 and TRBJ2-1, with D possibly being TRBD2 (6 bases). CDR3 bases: TGTGCCAGCAGCCCGGGAGCTAGCAGCTCCTACAATGAGCAGTTCTTC. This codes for CASSPGASSSYNEQFF.